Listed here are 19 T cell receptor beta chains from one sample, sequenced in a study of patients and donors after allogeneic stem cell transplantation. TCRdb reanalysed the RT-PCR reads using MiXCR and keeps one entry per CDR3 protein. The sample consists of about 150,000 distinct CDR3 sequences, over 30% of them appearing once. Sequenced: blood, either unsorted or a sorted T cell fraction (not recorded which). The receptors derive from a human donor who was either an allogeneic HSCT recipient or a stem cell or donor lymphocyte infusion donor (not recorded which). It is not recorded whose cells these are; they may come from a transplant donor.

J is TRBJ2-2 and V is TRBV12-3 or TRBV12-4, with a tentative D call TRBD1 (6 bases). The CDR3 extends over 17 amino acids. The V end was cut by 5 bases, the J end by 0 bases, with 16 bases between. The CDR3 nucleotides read TGTGCCAGCAGTCAAACAGGGATCGGGTCGAACACCGGGGAGCTGTTTTTT. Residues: CASSQTGIGSNTGELFF.

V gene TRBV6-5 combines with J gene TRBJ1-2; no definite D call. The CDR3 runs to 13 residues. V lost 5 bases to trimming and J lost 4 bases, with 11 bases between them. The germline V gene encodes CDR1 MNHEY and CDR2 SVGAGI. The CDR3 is CASSPPTGYGYTF. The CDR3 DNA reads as TGTGCCAGCAGTCCCCCCACGGGCTATGGCTACACCTTC.

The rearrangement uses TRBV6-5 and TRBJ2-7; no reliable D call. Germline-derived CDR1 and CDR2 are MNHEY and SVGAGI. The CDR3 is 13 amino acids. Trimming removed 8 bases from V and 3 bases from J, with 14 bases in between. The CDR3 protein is CASSANRNYEQYF. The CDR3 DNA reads TGTGCCAGCTCTGCTAACCGTAACTACGAGCAGTACTTC.

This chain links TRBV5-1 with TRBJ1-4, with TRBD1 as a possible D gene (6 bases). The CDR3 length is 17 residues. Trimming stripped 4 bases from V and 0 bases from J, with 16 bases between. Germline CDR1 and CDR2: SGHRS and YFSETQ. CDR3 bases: TGCGCCAGCAGCGTGACAGGTCACCCATCAACTAATGAAAAACTGTTTTTT. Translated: CASSVTGHPSTNEKLFF.

DNA for the CDR3: TGTGCCAGCAAGCGGACAGGGACCACAGATACGCAGTATTTT. Its translation: CASKRTGTTDTQYF. V usage is TRBV28 and J usage is TRBJ2-3, with 8 positions matching TRBD1. Germline CDR1 and CDR2: MDHEN and SYDVKM. Trimming cost V 7 bases and J 2 bases; bases outside gene matches: 5. This CDR3 is 14 amino acids long.

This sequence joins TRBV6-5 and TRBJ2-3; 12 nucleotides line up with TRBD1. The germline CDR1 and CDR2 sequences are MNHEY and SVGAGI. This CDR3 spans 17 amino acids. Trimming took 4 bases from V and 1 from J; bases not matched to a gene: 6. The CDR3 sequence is CASSSGTGGVGTDTQYF. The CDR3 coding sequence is TGTGCCAGCAGTTCCGGGACAGGGGGCGTCGGCACAGATACGCAGTATTTT.

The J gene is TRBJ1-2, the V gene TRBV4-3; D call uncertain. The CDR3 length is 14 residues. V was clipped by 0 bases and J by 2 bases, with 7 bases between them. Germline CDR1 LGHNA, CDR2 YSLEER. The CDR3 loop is CASSQEPGNYGYTF. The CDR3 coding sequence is TGCGCCAGCAGCCAAGAACCCGGGAACTATGGCTACACCTTC.

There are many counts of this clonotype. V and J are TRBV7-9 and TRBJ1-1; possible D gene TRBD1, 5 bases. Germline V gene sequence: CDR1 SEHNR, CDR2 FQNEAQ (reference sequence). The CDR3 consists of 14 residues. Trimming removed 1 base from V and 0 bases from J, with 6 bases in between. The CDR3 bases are TGTGCCAGCAGCTTAGGCAGGGTGAACACTGAAGCTTTCTTT. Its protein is CASSLGRVNTEAFF.

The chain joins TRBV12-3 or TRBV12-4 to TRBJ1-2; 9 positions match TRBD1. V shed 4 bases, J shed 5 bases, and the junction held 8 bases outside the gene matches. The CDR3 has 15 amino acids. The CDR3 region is CASSSRDRESYGYTF. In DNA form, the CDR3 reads TGTGCCAGCAGTTCCCGGGACAGGGAGTCGTATGGCTACACCTTC.

CDR3 DNA sequence: TGTGCCATCAGTGGGGACCCCACGCGAGAGACCCAGTACTTC. Protein: CAISGDPTRETQYF. The chain is built from TRBV10-3 and TRBJ2-5, with D tentatively TRBD1 or TRBD2 (5 bases each). Trimming removed 4 bases from V and 4 bases from J, with 13 bases in between. Germline lookup yields CDR1 ENHRY and CDR2 SYGVKD. The CDR3 is 14 amino acids.

The CDR3 DNA is TGTGCCAGCAGTCCCAATCTTTTCGCAACTAATGAAAAACTGTTTTTT. Translation: CASSPNLFATNEKLFF. J is TRBJ1-4 and V is TRBV27, with D uncertain. CDR1 is MNHEY, CDR2 SMNVEV, per germline (reference sequence). CDR3 length equals 16 residues. Between the trimmed V and J ends, which lost 5 bases and 0 bases, there was a span of 13 bases.

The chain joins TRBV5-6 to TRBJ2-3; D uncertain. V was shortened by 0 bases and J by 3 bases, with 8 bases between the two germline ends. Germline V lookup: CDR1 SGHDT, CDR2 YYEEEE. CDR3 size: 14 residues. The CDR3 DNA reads TGTGCCAGCAGCTTGGAGGCCGCTACAGATACGCAGTATTTT. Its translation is CASSLEAATDTQYF.

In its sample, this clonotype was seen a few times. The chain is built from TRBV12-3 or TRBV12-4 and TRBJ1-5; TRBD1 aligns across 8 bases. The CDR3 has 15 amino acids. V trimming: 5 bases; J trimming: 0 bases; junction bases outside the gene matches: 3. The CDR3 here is CASSDRGNSNQPQHF. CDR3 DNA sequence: TGTGCCAGCAGTGACAGGGGAAATAGCAATCAGCCCCAGCATTTT.

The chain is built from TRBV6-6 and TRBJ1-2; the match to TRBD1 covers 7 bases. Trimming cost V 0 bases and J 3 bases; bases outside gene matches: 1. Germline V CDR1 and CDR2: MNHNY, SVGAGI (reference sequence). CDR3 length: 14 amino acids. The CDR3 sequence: CASSYSGGDYGYTF. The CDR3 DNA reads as TGTGCCAGCAGTTACTCAGGGGGCGACTATGGCTACACCTTC.

The CDR3 loop reads CASSQAGMLNQPQHF. CDR3 in DNA: TGTGCCAGCAGCCAAGCAGGGATGCTCAATCAGCCCCAGCATTTT. This sequence joins TRBV4-2 and TRBJ1-5; a possible D gene is TRBD1 (5 bases). Per the germline V gene, CDR1 is LGHNA and CDR2 is YNFKEQ. CDR3 size: 15 residues. Trimming removed 1 base at V and 3 bases at J, with 10 bases between.

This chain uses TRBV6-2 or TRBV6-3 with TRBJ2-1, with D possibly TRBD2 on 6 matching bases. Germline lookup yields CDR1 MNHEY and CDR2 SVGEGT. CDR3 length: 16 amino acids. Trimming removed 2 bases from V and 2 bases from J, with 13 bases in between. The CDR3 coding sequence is TGTGCCAGCAGTTACGGAGGGGATCTTCCCTACAATGAGCAGTTCTTC. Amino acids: CASSYGGDLPYNEQFF.

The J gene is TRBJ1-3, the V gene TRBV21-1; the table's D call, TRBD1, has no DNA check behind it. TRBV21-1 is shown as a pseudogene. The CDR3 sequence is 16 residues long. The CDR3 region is CASSRRDREPGNTIYF. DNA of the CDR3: TGTGCCAGCAGCCGCCGGGACAGGGAACCTGGAAACACCATATATTTT.

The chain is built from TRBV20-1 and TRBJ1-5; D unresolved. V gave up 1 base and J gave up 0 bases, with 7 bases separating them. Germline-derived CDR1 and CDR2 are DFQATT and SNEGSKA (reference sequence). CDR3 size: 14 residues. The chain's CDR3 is CSARGAVSNQPQHF. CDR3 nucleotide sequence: TGCAGTGCTAGAGGGGCGGTTAGCAATCAGCCCCAGCATTTT.

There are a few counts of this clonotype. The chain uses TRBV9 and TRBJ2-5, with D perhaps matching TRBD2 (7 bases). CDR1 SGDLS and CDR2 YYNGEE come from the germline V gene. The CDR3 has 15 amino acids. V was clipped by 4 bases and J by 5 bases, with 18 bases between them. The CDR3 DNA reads TGTGCCAGCAGCCCTCGGGGGGCCATGCGGGAGACCCAGTACTTC. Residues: CASSPRGAMRETQYF. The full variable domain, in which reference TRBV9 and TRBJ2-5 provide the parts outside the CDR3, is DSGVTQTPKHLITATGQRVTLRCSPRSGDLSVYWYQQSLDQGLQFLIQYYNGEERAKGNILERFSAQQFPDLHSELNLSSLELGDSALYFCASSPRGAMRETQYFGPGTRLLVL.